The 9 T cell receptor beta chains below were found in one sample sequenced in a study of Graves' ophthalmopathy and Graves' hyperthyroidism. The authors amplified TCR beta CDR3 regions from RNA transcripts. Second-round multiplex PCR followed a first-round RT-PCR using HTBI primers. TCRdb used MiXCR to reprocess the multiplex PCR reads, holding one entry per CDR3 protein. The top ten clones hold roughly 2.3% of a sample with a few hundred thousand distinct CDR3 sequences, about a sixth of them seen once. Sequencing was carried out using peripheral blood. These receptors came from an adult woman with stable Graves' hyperthyroidism.

This sequence joins TRBV29-1 and TRBJ2-2, with TRBD2 as a possible D gene (5 bases). Germline V CDR1 and CDR2: SQVTM, ANQGSEA. Trimming pared 6 bases from V and 6 bases from J, leaving 14 bases between. The CDR3 is made up of 13 amino acids. Here the CDR3 DNA reads TGCAGCGTCCCGTCGGGGTTCCCCGGGGAGCTGTTTTTT. Amino acids: CSVPSGFPGELFF.

The J gene is TRBJ1-2, the V gene TRBV13; 7 bases agree with TRBD1. The CDR3 sequence is 15 residues long. The junction had 10 bases not matched to a gene; V was cut back by 5 bases and J by 4 bases. Germline CDR1 reads PRHDT; CDR2 reads FYEKMQ (reference sequence). In nucleotides, the CDR3 is TGTGCCAGCAGCCCGGACAGGTTTGGGTCCTATGGCTACACCTTC. Residues: CASSPDRFGSYGYTF. The whole variable domain, remainder taken from reference TRBV13 and TRBJ1-2, is AAGVIQSPRHLIKEKRETATLKCYPIPRHDTVYWYQQGPGQDPQFLISFYEKMQSDKGSIPDRFSAQQFSDYHSELNMSSLELGDSALYFCASSPDRFGSYGYTFGSGTRLTVV.

This clonotype was observed at least ten times. The chain joins TRBV6-2 or TRBV6-3 to TRBJ2-5, with D unclear. Germline assignment: CDR1 MNHEY and CDR2 SVGEGT. The CDR3 is 11 amino acids. V lost 6 bases and J 5 bases, leaving 7 bases between the germline ends. CDR3 DNA: TGTGCCAGCAGGACCGAGGAGACCCAGTACTTC. It specifies CASRTEETQYF.

This clonotype appeared many times. The chain recombines TRBV2 with TRBJ1-2, with 7 bases lining up with TRBD1. Germline lookup yields CDR1 SNHLY and CDR2 FYNNEI. The CDR3 has 12 residues. J was trimmed by 8 bases and V by 8 bases; bases with no gene match: 8. The CDR3 sequence is CASGRTGGGYTF. The CDR3 coding sequence is TGTGCCAGCGGACGGACAGGTGGGGGCTACACCTTC.

Concerning this clonotype itself: Germline and junction disagree at one end, which may indicate a read error. The CDR3: CASSRQAGGPYKQYF. The CDR3 bases are TGTGCCAGCAGCAGACAGGCGGGAGGGCCCTACAAGCAGTACTTC. This chain connects TRBV9 to TRBJ2-7; 9 bases align to TRBD2. Germline CDR1 and CDR2: SGDLS and YYNGEE. This CDR3 region has 15 residues.

This clonotype came up many times. The chain combines TRBV29-1 with TRBJ2-5, with D perhaps matching TRBD1 (6 bases). V was cut by 7 bases and J by 3 bases, with 15 bases left in between. Germline-derived CDR1 and CDR2 are SQVTM and ANQGSEA. This CDR3 is 13 amino acids long. The CDR3 coding sequence is TGCAGCGCCGAGGACAGAGAAGAAGAGACCCAGTACTTC. Translation gives CSAEDREEETQYF.

This clonotype has a count of ten or more. This chain links TRBV2 with TRBJ1-2, with a possible D match to TRBD1 (5 bases). CDR3 size: 14 residues. Looked up from germline, CDR1 is SNHLY and CDR2 is FYNNEI. V gave up 0 bases and J gave up 4 bases, with 9 bases separating them. For the CDR3, the DNA is TGTGCCAGCAGTGAAGCTGCCAGGGCCTATGGCTACACCTTC. It translates to CASSEAARAYGYTF.

In its sample, this clonotype was seen many times. The genes are TRBV28 and TRBJ2-5, with D unclear. The germline V gene encodes CDR1 MDHEN and CDR2 SYDVKM. There are 17 residues in the CDR3. Trimming cost V 7 bases and J 2 bases, with 23 bases left between them. The CDR3 nucleotides read TGTGCCAGCAATCCATCGAGGCGGACGACCTTTCAAGAGACCCAGTACTTC. This sequence encodes CASNPSRRTTFQETQYF.

The chain combines TRBV6-1 with TRBJ2-7; the match to TRBD1 covers 7 bases. CDR1 is MNHNS and CDR2 is SASEGT in the germline V gene. Trimming took 2 bases from V and 5 from J; bases not matched to a gene: 9. The CDR3 loop spans 15 amino acids. CDR3 nucleotide sequence: TGTGCCAGCAGTGAAAACAGGGGCAGTTTTGACGAGCAGTACTTC. The encoded protein is CASSENRGSFDEQYF.